This T cell receptor beta chain was identified in a study of shared clonotypes between healthy human individuals. Study-wide findings and caveats: Sampling used blood alone; tissue repertoires probably differ.

A word on this clone: The antigen remains unidentified.

V dropped 4 bases and J dropped 7; count of bases not matched to a gene: 4. The CDR3 runs 13 residues. Germline loops: CDR1 MGHRA, CDR2 YSYEKL. TCRdb's copy holds only in-frame clones and misses some; the assay was immunoSEQ multiplex PCR. The sample has over 1.4 million clones, roughly 97% seen once. This chain uses TRBV4-1 with TRBJ1-5; 7 bases match TRBD1. The sequenced material came from naive CD4+ T cells sorted from blood. Subset in this sample: CD45RA+ positively selected. The sequence came from a man aged 25 to 45 in good health. CDR3 protein: CASSLSQGQPQHF. The CDR3 DNA sequence: TGCGCCAGCAGCCTTTCACAGGGGCAGCCCCAGCATTTT.